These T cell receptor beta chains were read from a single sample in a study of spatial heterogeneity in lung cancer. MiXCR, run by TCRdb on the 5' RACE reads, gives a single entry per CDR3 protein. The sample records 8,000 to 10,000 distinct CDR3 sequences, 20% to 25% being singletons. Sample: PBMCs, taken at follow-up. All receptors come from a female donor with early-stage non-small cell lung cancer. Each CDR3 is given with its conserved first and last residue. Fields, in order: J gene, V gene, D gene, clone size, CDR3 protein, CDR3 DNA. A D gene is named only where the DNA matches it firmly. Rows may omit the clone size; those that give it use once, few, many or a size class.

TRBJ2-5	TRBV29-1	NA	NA	CSTGEGVETQYF	TGCAGCACCGGGGAGGGGGTTGAGACCCAGTACTTC
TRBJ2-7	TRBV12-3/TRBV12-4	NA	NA	CASSLRGISYEQYF	TGTGCCAGCAGTTTACGAGGGATTTCCTACGAGCAGTACTTC
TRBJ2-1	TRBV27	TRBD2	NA	CASSYLSGKYNEQFF	TGTGCCAGCAGTTACCTTAGCGGGAAGTACAATGAGCAGTTCTTC
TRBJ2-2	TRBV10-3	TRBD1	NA	CAIRDRVNGGELFF	TGTGCCATCAGGGACAGGGTAAATGGCGGGGAGCTGTTTTTT
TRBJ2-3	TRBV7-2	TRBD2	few	CASSISPGLVVTDTQYF	TGTGCCAGCAGCATTTCCCCGGGACTAGTGGTGACAGATACGCAGTATTTT
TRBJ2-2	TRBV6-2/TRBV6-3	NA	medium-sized	CASRTTGELFF	TGTGCCAGCAGAACTACCGGGGAGCTGTTTTTT
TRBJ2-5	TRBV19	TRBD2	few	CASRPGGSQETQYF	TGTGCCAGTAGACCGGGGGGGTCCCAAGAGACCCAGTACTTC
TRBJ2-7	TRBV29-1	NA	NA	CSVGPDRQGEQYF	TGCAGCGTTGGCCCCGACAGGCAGGGCGAGCAGTACTTC
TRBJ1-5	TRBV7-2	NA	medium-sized	CASSSIQGQPQHF	TGTGCCAGCAGCTCGATTCAGGGTCAGCCCCAGCATTTT
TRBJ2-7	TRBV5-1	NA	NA	CASSLDARAYEQYF	TGCGCCAGCAGCTTAGACGCTAGGGCCTACGAGCAGTACTTC
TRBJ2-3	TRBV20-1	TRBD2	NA	CSAKTSGWARDTQYF	TGCAGTGCTAAAACTAGCGGGTGGGCCAGAGATACGCAGTATTTT
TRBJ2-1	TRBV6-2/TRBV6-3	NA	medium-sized	CASTKSPSSLANEQFF	TGTGCCAGCACCAAAAGCCCGTCTAGCCTGGCTAATGAGCAGTTCTTC
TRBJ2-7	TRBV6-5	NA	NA	CASSYAGGTTYEQYF	TGTGCCAGCAGTTACGCCGGTGGGACCACCTACGAGCAGTACTTC
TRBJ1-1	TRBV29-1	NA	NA	CSVDPSTVMNTEAFF	TGCAGCGTTGATCCCTCAACAGTAATGAACACTGAAGCTTTCTTT
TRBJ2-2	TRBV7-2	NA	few	CASTLVDGTNTGELFF	TGTGCCAGCACCCTCGTGGACGGAACGAACACCGGGGAGCTGTTTTTT
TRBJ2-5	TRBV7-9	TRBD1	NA	CASSLQSGTVKETQYF	TGTGCCAGCAGCTTACAATCCGGGACAGTGAAAGAGACCCAGTACTTC
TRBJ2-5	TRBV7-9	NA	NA	CASSPQGRLQETQYF	TGTGCCAGCAGCCCGCAGGGGAGGCTCCAAGAGACCCAGTACTTC
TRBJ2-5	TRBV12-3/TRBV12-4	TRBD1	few	CASRSGQGQETQYF	TGTGCCAGCAGGTCGGGACAGGGCCAAGAGACCCAGTACTTC
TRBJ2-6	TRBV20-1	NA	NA	CSAKTRTAPGANVLTF	TGCAGTGCTAAGACTCGGACAGCCCCTGGGGCCAACGTCCTGACTTTC
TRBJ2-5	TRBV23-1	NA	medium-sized	CASSQSIRVQETQYF	TGCGCCAGCAGTCAATCGATCAGGGTTCAAGAGACCCAGTACTTC
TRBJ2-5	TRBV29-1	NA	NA	CSAQAQQQETQYF	TGCAGCGCACAAGCTCAACAGCAAGAGACCCAGTACTTC
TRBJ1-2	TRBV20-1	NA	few	CSARTGGYEGYTF	TGCAGTGCTAGAACAGGAGGTTACGAGGGCTACACCTTC
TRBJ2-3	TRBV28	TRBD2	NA	CASSPPVLAEATDTQYF	TGTGCCAGCAGTCCACCCGTCCTAGCGGAGGCCACAGATACGCAGTATTTT
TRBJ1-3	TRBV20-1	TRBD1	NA	CSASLRGGSGNTIYF	TGCAGTGCTAGCCTCAGGGGGGGCAGTGGAAACACCATATATTTT
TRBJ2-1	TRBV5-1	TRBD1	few	CASSRGQGSYNEQFF	TGCGCCAGCAGTAGGGGACAGGGGTCCTACAATGAGCAGTTCTTC
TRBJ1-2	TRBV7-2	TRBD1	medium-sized	CASNQRTGGSYGYTF	TGTGCCAGCAACCAAAGGACAGGGGGGAGCTATGGCTACACCTTC